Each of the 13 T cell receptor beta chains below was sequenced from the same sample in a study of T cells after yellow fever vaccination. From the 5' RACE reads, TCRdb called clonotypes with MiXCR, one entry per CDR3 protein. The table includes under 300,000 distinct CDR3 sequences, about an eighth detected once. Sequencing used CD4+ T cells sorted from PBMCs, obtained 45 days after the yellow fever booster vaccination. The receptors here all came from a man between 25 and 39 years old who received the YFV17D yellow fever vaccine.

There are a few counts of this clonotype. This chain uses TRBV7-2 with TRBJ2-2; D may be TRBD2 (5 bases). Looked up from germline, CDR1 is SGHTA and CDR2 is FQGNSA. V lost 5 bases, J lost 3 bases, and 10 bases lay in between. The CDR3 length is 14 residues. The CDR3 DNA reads TGTGCCAGCAGCCCAACTAGAGACACCGGGGAGCTGTTTTTT. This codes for CASSPTRDTGELFF.

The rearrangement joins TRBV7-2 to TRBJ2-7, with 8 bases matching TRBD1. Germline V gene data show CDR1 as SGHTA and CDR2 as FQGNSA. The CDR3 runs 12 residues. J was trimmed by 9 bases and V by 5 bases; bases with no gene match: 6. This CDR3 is CASSPVDRGQYF. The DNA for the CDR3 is TGTGCCAGCAGCCCCGTTGACAGGGGGCAGTACTTC.

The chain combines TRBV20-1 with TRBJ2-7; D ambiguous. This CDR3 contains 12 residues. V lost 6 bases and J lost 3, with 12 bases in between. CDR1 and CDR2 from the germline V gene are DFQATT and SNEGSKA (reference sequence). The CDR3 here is CSASASDYEQYF. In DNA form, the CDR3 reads TGCAGTGCCTCCGCTAGTGACTACGAGCAGTACTTC.

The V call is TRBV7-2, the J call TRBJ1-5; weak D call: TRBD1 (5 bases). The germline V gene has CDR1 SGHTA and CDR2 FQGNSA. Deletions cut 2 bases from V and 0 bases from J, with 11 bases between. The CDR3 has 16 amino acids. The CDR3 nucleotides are TGTGCCAGCAGCTTATTTCTCCAGGGTAGCAATCAGCCCCAGCATTTT. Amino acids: CASSLFLQGSNQPQHF.

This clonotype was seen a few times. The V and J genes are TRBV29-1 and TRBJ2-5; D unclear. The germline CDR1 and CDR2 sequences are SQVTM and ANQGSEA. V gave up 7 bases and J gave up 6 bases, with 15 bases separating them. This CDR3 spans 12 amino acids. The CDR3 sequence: CSADVGFKTQYF. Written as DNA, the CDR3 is TGCAGCGCCGACGTAGGGTTTAAGACCCAGTACTTC.

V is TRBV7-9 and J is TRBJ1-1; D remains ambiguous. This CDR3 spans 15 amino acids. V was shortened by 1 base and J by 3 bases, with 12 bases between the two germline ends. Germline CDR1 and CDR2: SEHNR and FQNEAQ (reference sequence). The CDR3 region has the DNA TGTGCCAGCAGCTTAGGCGGGTCTCGCCACACTGAAGCTTTCTTT. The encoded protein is CASSLGGSRHTEAFF.

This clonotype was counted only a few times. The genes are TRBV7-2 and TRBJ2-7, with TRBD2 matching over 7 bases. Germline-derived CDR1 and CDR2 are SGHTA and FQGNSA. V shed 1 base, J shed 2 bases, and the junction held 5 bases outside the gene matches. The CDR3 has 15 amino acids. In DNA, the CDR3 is TGTGCCAGCAGCTTAGAAGGACTAGGGGCCTACGAGCAGTACTTC. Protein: CASSLEGLGAYEQYF.

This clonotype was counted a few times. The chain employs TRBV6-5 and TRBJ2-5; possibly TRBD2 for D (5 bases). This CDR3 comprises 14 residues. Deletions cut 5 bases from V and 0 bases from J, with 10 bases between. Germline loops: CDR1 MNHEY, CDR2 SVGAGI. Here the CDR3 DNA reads TGTGCCAGCAGTCGAGGGCAGCACCAAGAGACCCAGTACTTC. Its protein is CASSRGQHQETQYF.

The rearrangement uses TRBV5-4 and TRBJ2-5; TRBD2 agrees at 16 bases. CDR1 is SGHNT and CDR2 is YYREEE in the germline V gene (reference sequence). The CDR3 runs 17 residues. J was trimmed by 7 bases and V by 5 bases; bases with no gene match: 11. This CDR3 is CASSPGTSGGVVGTQYF. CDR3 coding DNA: TGTGCCAGCAGTCCCGGGACTAGCGGGGGGGTGGTGGGGACCCAGTACTTC.

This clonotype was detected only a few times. The CDR3 loop reads CASSSWGGSIPTQYF. In DNA, the CDR3 is TGTGCCAGCAGTTCATGGGGGGGTTCCATCCCGACCCAGTACTTC. The chain has TRBV6-2 or TRBV6-3 and TRBJ2-5; 7 nucleotides align to TRBD2. The V and J ends lost 4 bases and 7 bases, in that order; junction bases with no gene match: 12. The length of the CDR3 is 15 residues. CDR1 MNHEY and CDR2 SVGEGT come from the germline V gene.

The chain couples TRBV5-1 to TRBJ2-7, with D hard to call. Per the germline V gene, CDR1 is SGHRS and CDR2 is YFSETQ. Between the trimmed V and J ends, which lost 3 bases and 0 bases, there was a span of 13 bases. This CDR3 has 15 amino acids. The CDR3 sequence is CASSSSTTSSYEQYF. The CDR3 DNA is TGCGCCAGCAGCTCTTCTACGACCAGCTCCTACGAGCAGTACTTC. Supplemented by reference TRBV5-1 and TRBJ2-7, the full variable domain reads KAGVTQTPRYLIKTRGQQVTLSCSPISGHRSVSWYQQTPGQGLQFLFEYFSETQRNKGNFPGRFSGRQFSNSRSEMNVSTLELGDSALYLCASSSSTTSSYEQYFGPGTRLTVT.

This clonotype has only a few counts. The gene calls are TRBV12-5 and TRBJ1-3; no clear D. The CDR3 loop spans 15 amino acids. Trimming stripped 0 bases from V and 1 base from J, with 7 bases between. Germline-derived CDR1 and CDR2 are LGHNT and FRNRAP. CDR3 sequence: CASGLVMGSGNTIYF. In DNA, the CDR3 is TGTGCTAGTGGTTTGGTAATGGGATCTGGAAACACCATATATTTT.

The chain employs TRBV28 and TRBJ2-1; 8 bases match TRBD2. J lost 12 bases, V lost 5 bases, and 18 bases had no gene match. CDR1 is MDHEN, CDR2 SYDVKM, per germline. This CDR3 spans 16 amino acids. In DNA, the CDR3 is TGTGCCAGCAGTCCCTCGGGAGGGGTTACCAACAAGGGGCAGTTCTTC. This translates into CASSPSGGVTNKGQFF.